This T cell receptor beta chain was obtained from a study of TIL therapy for anti-PD-1-resistant metastatic lung cancer. Sequencing used immunoSEQ v3. Sequencing used immunoSEQ multiplex PCR; TCRdb keeps in-frame clones, though not all of them. Of under 70,000 clones in the sample, around 67% were seen once. This CDR3 spans 16 amino acids. CDR1 is SGHNT, CDR2 YENEEA, per germline. J lost 1 base, V lost 4 bases, and 7 bases had no gene match. Indicated time point: pre-treatment sample, taken before nivolumab and TIL therapy. The TCR was taken from a person between 30 and 79 years old with non-small cell lung cancer. Sequences were derived from blood, sampled at baseline. J is TRBJ2-5 and V is TRBV11-3, with 9 bases matching TRBD2. This CDR3 reads CASSSVAGAVQETQYF. The CDR3 DNA reads TGTGCCAGCAGCTCGGTAGCGGGGGCTGTCCAAGAGACCCAGTACTTC.